This TCR beta chain was identified in a study of tumor and adjacent non-tumor tissue in lung cancer. This sample's RNA came from whole unsorted tissue. A modified ARM-PCR protocol with three rounds of nested PCR amplified TCRbeta. TCRdb re-analysed the multiplex PCR reads in MiXCR, keeping a single row per CDR3 protein. The table records tens of thousands of distinct CDR3 sequences, just under 60% of them present only once. V was clipped by 2 bases and J by 6 bases, with 23 bases between them. In germline, CDR1 is MDHEN, CDR2 SYDVKM. The CDR3 has 18 residues. This chain connects TRBV28 to TRBJ2-1; unclear D gene. This clonotype was sampled from a man aged 50 or older with non-small cell lung cancer. The sequencing sample was made of lung tumor tissue. This CDR3 is CASSLSAGPGEGFNEQFF. The CDR3 DNA reads TGTGCCAGCAGTTTAAGCGCCGGGCCTGGTGAAGGGTTCAATGAGCAGTTCTTC.